This T cell receptor (beta chain) was identified in a study of shared clonotypes between healthy human individuals. Original processing methods: ImmunoSEQ output held junction-only sequences without quality scores, so filtering differed. TCRdb keeps only in-frame clones here, not all; method: immunoSEQ multiplex PCR. Clone size and the V and J calls come from that table; the DNA yielded D and trimming. This table holds 2 million to 2.5 million clones, under 95% found once. The CDR3 is 13 amino acids. Germline V gene lookup returns CDR1 SGHNT and CDR2 YYREEE (reference sequence). The trim removed 6 bases at V and 1 base at J, leaving 4 bases unmatched. The study separated CD4+ cells into CD45RA+ naive and CD45RA-negative memory subsets. Concerning this clone itself: Its antigen is currently unknown.

Study conclusions and caveats: With a few donors compared, 5% to 5.5% of naive CD4 clonotypes were shared.

This chain joins TRBV5-4 and TRBJ2-7; 7 nucleotides agree with TRBD2. This TCR derives from a man between 18 and 35 years old in good health. Some clones in this sample may be carry-over from other donors' samples. The sample taken for sequencing was naive CD4+ T cells from PBMCs. Described subset: CD45RA+ positively selected. The CDR3 sequence: CASTLGGSYEQYF. CDR3 bases: TGTGCCAGCACCCTGGGGGGGTCCTACGAGCAGTACTTC.